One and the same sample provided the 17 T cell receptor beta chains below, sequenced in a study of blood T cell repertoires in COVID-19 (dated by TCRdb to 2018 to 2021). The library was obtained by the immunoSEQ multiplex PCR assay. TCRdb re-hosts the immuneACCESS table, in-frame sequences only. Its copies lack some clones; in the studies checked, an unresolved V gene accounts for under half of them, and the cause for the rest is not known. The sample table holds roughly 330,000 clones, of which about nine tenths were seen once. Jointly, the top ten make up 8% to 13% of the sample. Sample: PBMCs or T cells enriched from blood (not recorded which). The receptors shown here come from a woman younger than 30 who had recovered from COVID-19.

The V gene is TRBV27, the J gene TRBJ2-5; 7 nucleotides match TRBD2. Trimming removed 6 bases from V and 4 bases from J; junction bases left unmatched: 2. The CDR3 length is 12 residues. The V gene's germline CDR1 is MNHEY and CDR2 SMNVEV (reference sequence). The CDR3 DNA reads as TGTGCCAGCAGCTGGGGGGGAGAGACCCAGTACTTC. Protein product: CASSWGGETQYF.

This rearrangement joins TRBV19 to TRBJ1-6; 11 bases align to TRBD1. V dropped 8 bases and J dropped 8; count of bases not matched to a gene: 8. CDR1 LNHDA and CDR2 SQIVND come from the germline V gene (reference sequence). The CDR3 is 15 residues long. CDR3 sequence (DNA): TGTGCCAGTTCCGCCGGGACAGGGGGATATTCACCCCTCCACTTT. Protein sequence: CASSAGTGGYSPLHF.

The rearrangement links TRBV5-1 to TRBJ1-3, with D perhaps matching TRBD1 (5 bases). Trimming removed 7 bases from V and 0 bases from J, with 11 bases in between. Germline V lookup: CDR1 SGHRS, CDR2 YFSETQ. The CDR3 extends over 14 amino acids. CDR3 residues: CASSTASSGNTIYF. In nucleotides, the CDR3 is TGCGCCAGCTCGACAGCGAGCTCTGGAAACACCATATATTTT.

The CDR3 loop reads CASSYRRDSEKLFF. CDR3 in DNA: TGTGCCAGCAGTTACCGTCGGGACAGTGAAAAACTGTTTTTT. The chain employs TRBV6-5 and TRBJ1-4; TRBD1 matches at 7 bases. Germline values: CDR1 MNHEY, CDR2 SVGAGI. The CDR3 contains 14 residues. The V and J ends lost 2 bases and 7 bases, in that order; junction bases with no gene match: 4.

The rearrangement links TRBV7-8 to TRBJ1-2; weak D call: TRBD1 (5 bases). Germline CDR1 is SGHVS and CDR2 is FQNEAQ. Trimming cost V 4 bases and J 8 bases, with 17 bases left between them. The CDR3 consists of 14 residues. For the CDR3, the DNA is TGTGCCAGCAGCTATGCTAGGGGTTTTGAGGGCTACACCTTC. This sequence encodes CASSYARGFEGYTF.

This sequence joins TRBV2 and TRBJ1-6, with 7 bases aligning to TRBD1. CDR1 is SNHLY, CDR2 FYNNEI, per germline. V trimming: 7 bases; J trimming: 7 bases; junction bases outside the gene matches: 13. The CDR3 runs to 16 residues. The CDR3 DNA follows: TGTGCCAGCAAACTGAACAGGGGCTCGGGAAATTCACCCCTCCACTTT. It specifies CASKLNRGSGNSPLHF.

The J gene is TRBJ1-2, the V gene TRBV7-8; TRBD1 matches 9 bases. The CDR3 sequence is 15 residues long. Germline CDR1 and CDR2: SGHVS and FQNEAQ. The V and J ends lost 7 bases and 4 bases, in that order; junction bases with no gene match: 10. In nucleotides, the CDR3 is TGTGCCAGCAATAAGCGCGGACAGGGGATCTATGGCTACACCTTC. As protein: CASNKRGQGIYGYTF.

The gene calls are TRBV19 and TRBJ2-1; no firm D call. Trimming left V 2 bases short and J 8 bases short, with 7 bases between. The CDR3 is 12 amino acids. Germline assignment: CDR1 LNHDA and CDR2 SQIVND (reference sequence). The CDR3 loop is CASSINAYEQFF. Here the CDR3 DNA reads TGTGCCAGTAGTATAAATGCGTATGAGCAGTTCTTC.

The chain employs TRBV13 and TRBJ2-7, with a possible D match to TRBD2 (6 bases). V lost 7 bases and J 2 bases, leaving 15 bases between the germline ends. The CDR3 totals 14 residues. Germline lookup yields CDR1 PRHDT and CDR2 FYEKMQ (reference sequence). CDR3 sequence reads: CASTRTKVPYEQYF. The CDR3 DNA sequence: TGTGCCAGCACTCGGACTAAAGTTCCCTACGAGCAGTACTTC.

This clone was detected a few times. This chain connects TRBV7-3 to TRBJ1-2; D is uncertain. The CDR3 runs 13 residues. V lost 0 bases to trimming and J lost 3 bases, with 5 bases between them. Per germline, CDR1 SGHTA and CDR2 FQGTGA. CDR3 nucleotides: TGTGCCAGCAGCTTAACCTACGACTATGGCTACACCTTC. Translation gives CASSLTYDYGYTF.

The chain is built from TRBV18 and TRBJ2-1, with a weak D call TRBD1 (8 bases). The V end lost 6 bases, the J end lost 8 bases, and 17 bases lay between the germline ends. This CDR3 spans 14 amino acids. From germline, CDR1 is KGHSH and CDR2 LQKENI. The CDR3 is CASSGGTGVDEQFF. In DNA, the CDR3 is TGTGCCAGCTCGGGGGGGACAGGAGTGGATGAGCAGTTCTTC.

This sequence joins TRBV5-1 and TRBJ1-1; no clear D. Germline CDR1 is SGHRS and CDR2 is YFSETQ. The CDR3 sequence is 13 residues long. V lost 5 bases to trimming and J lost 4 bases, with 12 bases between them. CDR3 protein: CASRMSVRTEAFF. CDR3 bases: TGCGCCAGCAGGATGAGTGTCCGCACTGAAGCTTTCTTT.

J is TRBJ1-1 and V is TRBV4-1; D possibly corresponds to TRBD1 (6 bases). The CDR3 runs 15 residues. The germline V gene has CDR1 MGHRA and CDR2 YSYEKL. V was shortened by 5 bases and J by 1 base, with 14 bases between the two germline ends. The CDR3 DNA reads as TGCGCCAGCAGCTCACCCTTGACAGGGAACACTGAAGCTTTCTTT. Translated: CASSSPLTGNTEAFF.

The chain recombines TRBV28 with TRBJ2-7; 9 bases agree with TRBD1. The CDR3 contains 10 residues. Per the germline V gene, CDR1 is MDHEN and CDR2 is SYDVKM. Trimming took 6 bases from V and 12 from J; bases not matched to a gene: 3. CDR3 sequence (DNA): TGTGCCAGCAGGGGACAGGGTTGGTACTTC. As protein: CASRGQGWYF.

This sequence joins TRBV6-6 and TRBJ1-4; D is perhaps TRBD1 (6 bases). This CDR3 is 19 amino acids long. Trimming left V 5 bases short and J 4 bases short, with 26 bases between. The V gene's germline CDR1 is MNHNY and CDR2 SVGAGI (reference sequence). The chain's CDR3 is CASSRFPISLQGINEKLFF. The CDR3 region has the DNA TGTGCCAGCAGTCGGTTTCCGATCTCTCTACAGGGTATTAATGAAAAACTGTTTTTT.

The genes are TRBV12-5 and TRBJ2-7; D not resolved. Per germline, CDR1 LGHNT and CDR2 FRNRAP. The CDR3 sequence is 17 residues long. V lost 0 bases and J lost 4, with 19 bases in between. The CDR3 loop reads CASGLVLSETNPYEQYF. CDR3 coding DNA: TGTGCTAGTGGTTTGGTTTTGTCGGAGACCAATCCTTACGAGCAGTACTTC.

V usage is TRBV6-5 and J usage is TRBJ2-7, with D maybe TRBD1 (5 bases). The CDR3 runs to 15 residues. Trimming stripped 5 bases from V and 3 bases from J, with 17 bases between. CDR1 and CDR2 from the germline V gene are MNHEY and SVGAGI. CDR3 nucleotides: TGTGCCAGCAGTCCCCTTCCTCAGGGCCGCTACGAGCAGTACTTC. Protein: CASSPLPQGRYEQYF.